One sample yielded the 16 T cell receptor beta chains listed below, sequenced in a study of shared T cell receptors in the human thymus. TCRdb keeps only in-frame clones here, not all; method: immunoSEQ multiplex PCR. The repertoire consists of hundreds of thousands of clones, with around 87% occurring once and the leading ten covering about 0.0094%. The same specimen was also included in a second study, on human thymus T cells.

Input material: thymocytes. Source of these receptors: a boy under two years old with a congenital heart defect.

Here the CDR3 reads CASSFRFGNEQFF. DNA for the CDR3: TGTGCCAGCAGCTTCCGGTTCGGCAATGAGCAGTTCTTC. The chain carries TRBV7-2 and TRBJ2-1; D gene unclear. V was shortened by 3 bases and J by 6 bases, with 9 bases between the two germline ends. This CDR3 region has 13 residues. CDR1 SGHTA and CDR2 FQGNSA come from the germline V gene.

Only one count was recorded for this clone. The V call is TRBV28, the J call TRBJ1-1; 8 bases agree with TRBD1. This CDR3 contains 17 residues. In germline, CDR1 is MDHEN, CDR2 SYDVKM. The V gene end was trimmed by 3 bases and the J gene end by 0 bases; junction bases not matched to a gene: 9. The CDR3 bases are TGTGCCAGCAGTTTGTTAACCGGACAGGGATTGAACACTGAAGCTTTCTTT. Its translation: CASSLLTGQGLNTEAFF. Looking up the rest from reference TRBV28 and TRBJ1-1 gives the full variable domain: DVKVTQSSRYLVKRTGEKVFLECVQDMDHENMFWYRQDPGLGLRLIYFSYDVKMKEKGDIPEGYSVSREKKERFSLILESASTNQTSMYLCASSLLTGQGLNTEAFFGQGTRLTVV.

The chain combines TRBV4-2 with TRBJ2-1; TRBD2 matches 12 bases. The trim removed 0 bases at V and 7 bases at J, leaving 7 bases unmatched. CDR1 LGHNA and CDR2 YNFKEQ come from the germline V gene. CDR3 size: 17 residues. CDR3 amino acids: CASSQDPTSGSGNEQFF. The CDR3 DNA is TGTGCCAGCAGCCAAGATCCGACTAGCGGGAGCGGAAATGAGCAGTTCTTC.

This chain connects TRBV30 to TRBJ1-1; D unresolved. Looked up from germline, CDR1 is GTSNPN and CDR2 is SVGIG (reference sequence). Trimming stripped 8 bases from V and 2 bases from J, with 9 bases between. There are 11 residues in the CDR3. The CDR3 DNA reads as TGTGCCGCGGGCGGAAACACTGAAGCTTTCTTT. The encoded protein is CAAGGNTEAFF.

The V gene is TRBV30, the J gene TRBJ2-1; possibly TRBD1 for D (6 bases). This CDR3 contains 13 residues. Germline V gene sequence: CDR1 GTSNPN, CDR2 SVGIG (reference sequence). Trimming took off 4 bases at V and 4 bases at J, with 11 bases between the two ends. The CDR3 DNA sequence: TGTGCCTGGACTACAGGGTTTTACAATGAGCAGTTCTTC. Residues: CAWTTGFYNEQFF.

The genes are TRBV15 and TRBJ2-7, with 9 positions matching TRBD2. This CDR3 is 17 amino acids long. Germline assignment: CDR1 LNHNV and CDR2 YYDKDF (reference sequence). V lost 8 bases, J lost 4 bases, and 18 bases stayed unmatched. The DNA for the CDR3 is TGTGCCACCGGCGGGAGGGTCCCCCCTTTTTTGGTTTACGAGCAGTACTTC. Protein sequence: CATGGRVPPFLVYEQYF. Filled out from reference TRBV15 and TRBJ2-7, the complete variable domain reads DAMVIQNPRYQVTQFGKPVTLSCSQTLNHNVMYWYQQKSSQAPKLLFHYYDKDFNNEADTPDNFQSRRPNTSFCFLDIRSPGLGDTAMYLCATGGRVPPFLVYEQYFGPGTRLTVT.

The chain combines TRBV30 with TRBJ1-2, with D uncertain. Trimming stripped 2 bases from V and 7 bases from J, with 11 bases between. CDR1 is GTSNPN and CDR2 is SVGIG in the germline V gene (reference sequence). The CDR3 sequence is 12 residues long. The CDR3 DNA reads TGTGCCTGGAGTACTGAAATTCGTGGCTACACCTTC. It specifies CAWSTEIRGYTF.

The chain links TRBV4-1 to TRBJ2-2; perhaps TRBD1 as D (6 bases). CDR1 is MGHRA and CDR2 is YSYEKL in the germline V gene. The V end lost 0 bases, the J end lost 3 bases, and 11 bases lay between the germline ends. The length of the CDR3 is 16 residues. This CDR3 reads CASSQEGARYTGELFF. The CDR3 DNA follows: TGCGCCAGCAGCCAAGAGGGGGCGCGGTACACCGGGGAGCTGTTTTTT.

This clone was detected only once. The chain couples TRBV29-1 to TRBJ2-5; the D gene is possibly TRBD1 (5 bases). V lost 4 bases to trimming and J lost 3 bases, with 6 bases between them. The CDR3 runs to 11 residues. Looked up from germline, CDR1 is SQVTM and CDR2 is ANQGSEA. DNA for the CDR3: TGCAGCGTTGTCAGGGAAGAGACCCAGTACTTC. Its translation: CSVVREETQYF.

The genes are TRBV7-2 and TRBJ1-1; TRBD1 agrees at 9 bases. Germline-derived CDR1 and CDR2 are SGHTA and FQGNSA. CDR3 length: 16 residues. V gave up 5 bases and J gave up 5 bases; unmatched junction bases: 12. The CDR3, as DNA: TGTGCCAGCAGCAGGACAGGGGAGTTATGGGTTACTGAAGCTTTCTTT. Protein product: CASSRTGELWVTEAFF. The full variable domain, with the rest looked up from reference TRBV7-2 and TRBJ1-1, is GAGVSQSPSNKVTEKGKDVELRCDPISGHTALYWYRQSLGQGLEFLIYFQGNSAPDKSGLPSDRFSAERTGGSVSTLTIQRTQQEDSAVYLCASSRTGELWVTEAFFGQGTRLTVV.

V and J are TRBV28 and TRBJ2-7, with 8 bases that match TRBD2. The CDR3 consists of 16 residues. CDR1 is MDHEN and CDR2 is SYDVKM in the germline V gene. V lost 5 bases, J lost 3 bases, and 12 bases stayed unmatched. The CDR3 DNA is TGTGCCAGCAGTCCCATAGGTAGCGGGGATCTCTACGAGCAGTACTTC. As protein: CASSPIGSGDLYEQYF.

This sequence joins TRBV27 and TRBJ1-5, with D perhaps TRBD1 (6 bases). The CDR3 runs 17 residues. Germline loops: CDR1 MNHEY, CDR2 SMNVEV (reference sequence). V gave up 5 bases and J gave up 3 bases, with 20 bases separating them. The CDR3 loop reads CASSATPLGQFNQPQHF. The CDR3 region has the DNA TGTGCCAGCAGTGCGACACCCCTCGGACAGTTCAATCAGCCCCAGCATTTT.

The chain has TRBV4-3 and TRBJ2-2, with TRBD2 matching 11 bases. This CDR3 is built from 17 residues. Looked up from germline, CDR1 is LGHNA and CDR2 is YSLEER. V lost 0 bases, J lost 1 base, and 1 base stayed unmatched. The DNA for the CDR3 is TGCGCCAGCAGCCAAGAGACTAGCGGGATGAACACCGGGGAGCTGTTTTTT. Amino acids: CASSQETSGMNTGELFF.

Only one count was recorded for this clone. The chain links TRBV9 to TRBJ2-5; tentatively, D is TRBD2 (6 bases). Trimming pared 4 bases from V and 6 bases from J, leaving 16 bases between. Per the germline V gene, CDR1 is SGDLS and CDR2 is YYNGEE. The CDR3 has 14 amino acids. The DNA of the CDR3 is TGTGCCAGCAGCCCCAGGACGGAGGGTAAGACCCAGTACTTC. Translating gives CASSPRTEGKTQYF.

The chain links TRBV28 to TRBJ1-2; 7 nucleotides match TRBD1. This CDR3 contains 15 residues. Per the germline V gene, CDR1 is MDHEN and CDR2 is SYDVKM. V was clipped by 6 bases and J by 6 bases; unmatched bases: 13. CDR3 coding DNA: TGTGCCAGCAGACGATTCCCGGGACAGACGAATGGCTACACCTTC. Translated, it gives CASRRFPGQTNGYTF.

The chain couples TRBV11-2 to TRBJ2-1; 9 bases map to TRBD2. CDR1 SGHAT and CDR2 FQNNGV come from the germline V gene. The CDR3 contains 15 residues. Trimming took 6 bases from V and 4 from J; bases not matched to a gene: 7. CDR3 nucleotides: TGTGCCAGCAGGGCGACTAGCGGACTGTACAATGAGCAGTTCTTC. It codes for CASRATSGLYNEQFF.